A selection of T cell receptor beta chains follows, all from one sample in a study of blood T cell repertoires in COVID-19. The assay was immunoSEQ multiplex PCR, and TCRdb's table has in-frame clones only and misses some. The sample lists about 250,000 clones; about 86% were seen once. The sample taken for sequencing was peripheral blood. These receptors all stem from a man between 35 and 55 years old with active or convalescent COVID-19. Each CDR3 is given with its conserved first and last residue. The order of the fields is J gene, clone size, V gene, D gene, CDR3 protein, CDR3 DNA. D genes are given only for firm matches. Expanded clones get a size class; other rows say once, few or many, or leave the size out.

J gene: TRBJ2-7; clone size: NA; V gene: TRBV30; D gene: NA; CDR3 protein: CACTTIEGALEQYF; CDR3 DNA: TGTGCCTGCACTACCATCGAGGGAGCTCTCGAGCAGTACTTC
J gene: TRBJ2-7; clone size: NA; V gene: TRBV7-8; D gene: TRBD2; CDR3 protein: CASSFPGGDSEQYF; CDR3 DNA: TGTGCCAGCAGCTTCCCCGGGGGGGATTCCGAGCAGTACTTC
J gene: TRBJ2-1; clone size: NA; V gene: TRBV3-1/TRBV3-2; D gene: NA; CDR3 protein: CASSQDLIYNEQFF; CDR3 DNA: TGTGCCAGCAGCCAAGACCTTATCTACAATGAGCAGTTCTTC
J gene: TRBJ2-1; clone size: NA; V gene: TRBV30; D gene: NA; CDR3 protein: CAWKVTRQFF; CDR3 DNA: TGTGCCTGGAAAGTAACTAGGCAGTTCTTC
J gene: TRBJ2-7; clone size: many; V gene: TRBV7-8; D gene: TRBD1; CDR3 protein: CASSLLTGEYYEQYF; CDR3 DNA: TGTGCCAGCAGCTTGTTGACAGGGGAATATTACGAGCAGTACTTC
J gene: TRBJ1-6; clone size: NA; V gene: TRBV4-1; D gene: NA; CDR3 protein: CASSQELGANNSPLHF; CDR3 DNA: TGCGCCAGCAGCCAAGAATTGGGGGCAAATAATTCACCCCTCCACTTT
J gene: TRBJ2-5; clone size: NA; V gene: TRBV10-1; D gene: NA; CDR3 protein: CASSEGGGRETQYF; CDR3 DNA: TGCGCCAGCAGTGAGGGAGGAGGGAGAGAGACCCAGTACTTC
J gene: TRBJ1-2; clone size: NA; V gene: TRBV18; D gene: TRBD1; CDR3 protein: CASSPRDRVGYTF; CDR3 DNA: TGTGCCAGCTCACCCCGCGACAGGGTTGGCTACACCTTC
J gene: TRBJ2-1; clone size: NA; V gene: TRBV7-2; D gene: TRBD2; CDR3 protein: CASSLIATSGSDEQFF; CDR3 DNA: TGTGCCAGCAGCTTAATCGCGACTAGCGGGTCGGATGAGCAGTTCTTC
J gene: TRBJ2-7; clone size: NA; V gene: TRBV28; D gene: NA; CDR3 protein: CASSLSWRAEQYF; CDR3 DNA: TGTGCCAGCAGTTTATCCTGGCGGGCCGAGCAGTACTTC
J gene: TRBJ2-7; clone size: NA; V gene: TRBV6-5; D gene: NA; CDR3 protein: CASRQGTYEQYF; CDR3 DNA: TGTGCCAGCAGGCAGGGAACCTACGAGCAGTACTTC
J gene: TRBJ2-1; clone size: NA; V gene: TRBV4-1; D gene: NA; CDR3 protein: CASSPATGLYNEQFF; CDR3 DNA: TGCGCCAGCAGCCCGGCAACGGGACTTTACAATGAGCAGTTCTTC
J gene: TRBJ2-1; clone size: NA; V gene: TRBV19; D gene: TRBD2; CDR3 protein: CASSTEGLAKGDEQFF; CDR3 DNA: TGTGCCAGTAGTACAGAAGGACTAGCTAAAGGGGATGAGCAGTTCTTC